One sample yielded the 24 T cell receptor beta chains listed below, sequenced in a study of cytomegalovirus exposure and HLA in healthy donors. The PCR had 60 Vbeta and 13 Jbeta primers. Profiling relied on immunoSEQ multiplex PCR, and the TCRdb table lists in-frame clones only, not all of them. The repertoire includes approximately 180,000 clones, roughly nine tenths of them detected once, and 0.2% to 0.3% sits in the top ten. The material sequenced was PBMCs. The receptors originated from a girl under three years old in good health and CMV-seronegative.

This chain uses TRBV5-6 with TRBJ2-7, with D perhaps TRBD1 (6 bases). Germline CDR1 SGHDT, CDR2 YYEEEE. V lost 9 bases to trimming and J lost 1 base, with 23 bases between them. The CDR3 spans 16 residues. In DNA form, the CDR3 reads TGTGCCAACAAAAACAGAGACTGGACAGAATCCTACGAGCAGTACTTC. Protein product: CANKNRDWTESYEQYF.

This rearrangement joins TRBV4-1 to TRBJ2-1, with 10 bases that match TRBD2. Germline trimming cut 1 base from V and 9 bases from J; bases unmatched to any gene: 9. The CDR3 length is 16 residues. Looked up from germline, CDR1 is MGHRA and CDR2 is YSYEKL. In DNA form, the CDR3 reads TGCGCCAGCAGCCAAGTAGGAGCGGGGGGGCTTTCTGAGCAGTTCTTC. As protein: CASSQVGAGGLSEQFF.

CDR3 loop: CASRPPGTGRDTQYF. The CDR3 nucleotides read TGTGCCAGCAGACCCCCCGGGACAGGGAGGGATACGCAGTATTTT. The chain uses TRBV6-1 and TRBJ2-3; 9 bases agree with TRBD1. Losses at the gene ends were 6 bases for V and 6 bases for J; bases not matched to a gene: 10. The germline gives CDR1 MNHNS, CDR2 SASEGT. This CDR3 is built from 15 residues.

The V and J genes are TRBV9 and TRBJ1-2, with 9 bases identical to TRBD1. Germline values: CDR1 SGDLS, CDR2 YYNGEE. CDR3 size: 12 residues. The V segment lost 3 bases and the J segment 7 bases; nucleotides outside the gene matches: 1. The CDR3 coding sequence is TGTGCCAGCAGCGGACAGGGGGTTGGCTACACCTTC. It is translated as CASSGQGVGYTF. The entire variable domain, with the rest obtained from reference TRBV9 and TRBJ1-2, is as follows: DSGVTQTPKHLITATGQRVTLRCSPRSGDLSVYWYQQSLDQGLQFLIQYYNGEERAKGNILERFSAQQFPDLHSELNLSSLELGDSALYFCASSGQGVGYTFGSGTRLTVV.

Here the CDR3 reads CASSLGGGNEQFF. The CDR3 DNA sequence: TGTGCCAGCAGCTTAGGTGGGGGGAATGAGCAGTTCTTC. The chain is built from TRBV13 and TRBJ2-1, with D maybe TRBD2 (6 bases). V was trimmed by 0 bases and J by 7 bases, leaving 7 bases between them. CDR1 is PRHDT and CDR2 is FYEKMQ in the germline V gene (reference sequence). The CDR3 sequence is 13 residues long.

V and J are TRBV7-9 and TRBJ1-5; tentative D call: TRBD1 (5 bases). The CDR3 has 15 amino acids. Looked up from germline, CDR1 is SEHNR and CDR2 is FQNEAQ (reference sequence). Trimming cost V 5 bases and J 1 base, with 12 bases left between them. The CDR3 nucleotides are TGTGCCAGCAGCGCAAGGGGTGGGAGCAATCAGCCCCAGCATTTT. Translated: CASSARGGSNQPQHF. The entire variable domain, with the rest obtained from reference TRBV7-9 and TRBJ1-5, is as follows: DTGVSQNPRHKITKRGQNVTFRCDPISEHNRLYWYRQTLGQGPEFLTYFQNEAQLEKSRLLSDRFSAERPKGSFSTLEIQRTEQGDSAMYLCASSARGGSNQPQHFGDGTRLSIL.

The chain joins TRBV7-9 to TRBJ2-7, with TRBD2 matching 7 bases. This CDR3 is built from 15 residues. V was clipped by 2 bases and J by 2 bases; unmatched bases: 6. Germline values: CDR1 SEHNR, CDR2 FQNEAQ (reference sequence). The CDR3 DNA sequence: TGTGCCAGCAGCTTACCTAGCGGCCGAACCTACGAGCAGTACTTC. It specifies CASSLPSGRTYEQYF. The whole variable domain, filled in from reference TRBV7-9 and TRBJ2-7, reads DTGVSQNPRHKITKRGQNVTFRCDPISEHNRLYWYRQTLGQGPEFLTYFQNEAQLEKSRLLSDRFSAERPKGSFSTLEIQRTEQGDSAMYLCASSLPSGRTYEQYFGPGTRLTVT.

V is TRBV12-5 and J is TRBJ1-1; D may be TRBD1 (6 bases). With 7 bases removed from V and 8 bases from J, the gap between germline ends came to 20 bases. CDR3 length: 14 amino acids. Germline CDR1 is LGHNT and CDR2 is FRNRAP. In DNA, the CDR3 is TGTGCTAGTGCGCCCCTATCCGGGACAATCGAAGCTTTCTTT. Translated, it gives CASAPLSGTIEAFF.

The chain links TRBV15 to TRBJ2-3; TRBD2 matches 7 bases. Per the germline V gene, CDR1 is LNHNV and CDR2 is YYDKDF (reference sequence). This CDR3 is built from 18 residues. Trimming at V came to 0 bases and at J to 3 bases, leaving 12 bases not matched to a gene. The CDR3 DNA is TGTGCCACCAGCAGAGATAATGCAGCGGGGCCGGGGACAGATACGCAGTATTTT. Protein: CATSRDNAAGPGTDTQYF.

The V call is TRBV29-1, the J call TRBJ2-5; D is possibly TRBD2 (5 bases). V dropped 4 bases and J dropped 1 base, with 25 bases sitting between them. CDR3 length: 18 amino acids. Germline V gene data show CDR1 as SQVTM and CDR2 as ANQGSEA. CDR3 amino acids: CSVVGVWERRFLQETQYF. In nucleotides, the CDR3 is TGCAGCGTTGTAGGAGTTTGGGAGCGCCGCTTCCTCCAAGAGACCCAGTACTTC.

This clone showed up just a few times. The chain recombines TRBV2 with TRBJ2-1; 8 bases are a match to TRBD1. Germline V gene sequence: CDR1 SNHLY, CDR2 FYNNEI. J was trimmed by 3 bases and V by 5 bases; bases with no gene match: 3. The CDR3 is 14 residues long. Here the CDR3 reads CASSWTGIYNEQFF. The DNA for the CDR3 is TGTGCCAGCAGTTGGACAGGGATCTACAATGAGCAGTTCTTC.

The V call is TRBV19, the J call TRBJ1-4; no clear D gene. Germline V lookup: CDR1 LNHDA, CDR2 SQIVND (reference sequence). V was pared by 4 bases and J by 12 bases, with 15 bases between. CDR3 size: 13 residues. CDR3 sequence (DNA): TGTGCCAGTAGTACCCCGGTTCTGCGGCAACTGTTTTTT. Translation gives CASSTPVLRQLFF. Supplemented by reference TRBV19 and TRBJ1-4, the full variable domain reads DGGITQSPKYLFRKEGQNVTLSCEQNLNHDAMYWYRQDPGQGLRLIYYSQIVNDFQKGDIAEGYSVSREKKESFPLTVTSAQKNPTAFYLCASSTPVLRQLFFGSGTQLSVL.

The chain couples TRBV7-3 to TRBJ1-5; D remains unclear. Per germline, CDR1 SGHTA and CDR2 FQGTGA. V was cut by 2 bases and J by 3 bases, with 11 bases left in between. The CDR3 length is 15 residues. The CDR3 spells CASSLDRVYNQPQHF. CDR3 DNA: TGTGCCAGCAGCTTAGATCGCGTCTACAATCAGCCCCAGCATTTT.

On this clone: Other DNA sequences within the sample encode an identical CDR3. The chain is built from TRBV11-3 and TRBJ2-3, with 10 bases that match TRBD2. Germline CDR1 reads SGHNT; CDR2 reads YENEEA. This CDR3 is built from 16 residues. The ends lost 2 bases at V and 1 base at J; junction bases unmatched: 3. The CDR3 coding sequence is TGTGCCAGCAGCTTAAGAGCGGGAGGGGGCACAGATACGCAGTATTTT. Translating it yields CASSLRAGGGTDTQYF.

The CDR3 region is CASSVIGNNEQFF. CDR3 coding DNA: TGTGCCAGCAGCGTAATCGGGAACAATGAGCAGTTCTTC. The rearrangement joins TRBV9 to TRBJ2-1, with D perhaps matching TRBD2 (5 bases). Per germline, CDR1 SGDLS and CDR2 YYNGEE. V lost 1 base and J 5 bases, leaving 7 bases between the germline ends. The CDR3 contains 13 residues.

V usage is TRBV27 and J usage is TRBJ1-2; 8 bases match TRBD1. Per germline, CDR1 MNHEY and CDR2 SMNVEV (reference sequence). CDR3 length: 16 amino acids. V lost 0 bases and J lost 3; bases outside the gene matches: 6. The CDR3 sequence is CASSLSGTGNYYGYTF. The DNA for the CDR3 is TGTGCCAGCAGTTTATCGGGGACAGGAAACTACTATGGCTACACCTTC.

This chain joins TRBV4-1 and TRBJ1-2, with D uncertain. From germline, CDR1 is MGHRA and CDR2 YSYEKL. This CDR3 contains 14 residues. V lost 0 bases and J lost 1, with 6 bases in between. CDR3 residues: CASSQESLNYGYTF. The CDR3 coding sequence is TGCGCCAGCAGCCAAGAGTCTCTTAACTATGGCTACACCTTC.

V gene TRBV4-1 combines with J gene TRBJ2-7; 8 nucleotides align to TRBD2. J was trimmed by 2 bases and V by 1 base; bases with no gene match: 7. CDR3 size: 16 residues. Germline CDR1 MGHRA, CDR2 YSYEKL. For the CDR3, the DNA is TGCGCCAGCAGCCAAGTCGTTCTAGCGGGTACCTACGAGCAGTACTTC. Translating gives CASSQVVLAGTYEQYF.

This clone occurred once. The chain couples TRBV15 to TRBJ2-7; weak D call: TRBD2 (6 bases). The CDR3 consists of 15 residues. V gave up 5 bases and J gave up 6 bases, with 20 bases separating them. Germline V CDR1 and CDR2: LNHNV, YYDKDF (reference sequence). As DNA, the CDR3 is TGTGCCACCAGCTTTGACCGGGACTGGGAGCGCGAGCAGTACTTC. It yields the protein CATSFDRDWEREQYF.

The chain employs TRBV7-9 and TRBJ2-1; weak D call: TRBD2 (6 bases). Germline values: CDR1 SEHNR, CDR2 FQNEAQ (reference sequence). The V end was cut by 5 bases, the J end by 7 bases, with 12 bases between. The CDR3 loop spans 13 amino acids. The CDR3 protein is CASSVVGLNEQFF. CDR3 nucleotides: TGTGCCAGCAGCGTAGTGGGACTGAATGAGCAGTTCTTC.

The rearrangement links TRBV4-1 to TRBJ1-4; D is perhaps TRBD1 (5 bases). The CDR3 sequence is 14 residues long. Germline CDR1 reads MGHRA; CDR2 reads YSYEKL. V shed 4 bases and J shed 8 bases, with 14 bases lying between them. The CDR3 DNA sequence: TGCGCCAGCAGCCCCCAGGGTGCAGGAGAAAAACTGTTTTTT. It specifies CASSPQGAGEKLFF.

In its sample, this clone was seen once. CDR3 in amino acids: CASSQGGSLAVQETQYF. CDR3 in DNA: TGCGCCAGCAGCCAAGGCGGGTCACTAGCGGTCCAAGAGACCCAGTACTTC. The rearrangement links TRBV4-3 to TRBJ2-5; 8 nucleotides agree with TRBD2. The CDR3 loop spans 17 amino acids. From germline, CDR1 is LGHNA and CDR2 YSLEER. V was pared by 1 base and J by 1 base, with 8 bases of the junction left unmatched.

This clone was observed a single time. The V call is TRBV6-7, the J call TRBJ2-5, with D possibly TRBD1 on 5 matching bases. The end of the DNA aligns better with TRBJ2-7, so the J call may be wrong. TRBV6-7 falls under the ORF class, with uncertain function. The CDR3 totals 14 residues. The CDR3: CASSNRKSSYEQYF. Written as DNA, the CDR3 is TGTGCCAGCAGTAACAGGAAAAGCTCCTACGAGCAGTACTTC.

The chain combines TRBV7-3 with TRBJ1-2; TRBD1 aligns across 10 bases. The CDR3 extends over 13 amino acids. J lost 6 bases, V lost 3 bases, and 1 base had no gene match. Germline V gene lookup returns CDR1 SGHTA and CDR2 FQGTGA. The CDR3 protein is CASSLDRGDGYTF. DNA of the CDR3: TGTGCCAGCAGCTTGGACAGGGGGGATGGCTACACCTTC.